Presented here are 16 T cell receptor beta chains from one specimen sequenced in a study of response to subunit inactivated influenza vaccine. MiXCR was run by TCRdb on the RT-PCR reads, yielding one entry per CDR3 protein. Seen here are more than 550,000 distinct CDR3 sequences, about 12% observed once, and the top ten hold roughly 10%. This specimen was PBMCs from blood, taken on the day of vaccination. These receptors originate from a man between 45 and 60 years old who received an inactivated influenza vaccine.

The chain recombines TRBV3-1 with TRBJ2-1; 7 bases are shared with TRBD2. The CDR3 runs 18 residues. Unmatched junction bases numbered 15, after V lost 5 bases and J lost 2 bases. Germline values: CDR1 LGHDT, CDR2 YNNKEL (reference sequence). The CDR3 loop is CASSSYERGKTPYNEQFF. CDR3 bases: TGTGCCAGCAGCTCTTACGAGCGGGGAAAAACACCCTACAATGAGCAGTTCTTC.

The chain combines TRBV28 with TRBJ2-2, with 16 bases matching TRBD2. CDR3 length: 19 amino acids. Germline assignment: CDR1 MDHEN and CDR2 SYDVKM. The J segment lost 0 bases and the V segment lost 6 bases, leaving 7 bases of the junction unmatched. The CDR3 here is CASRMTGTSGRANTGELFF. The CDR3 nucleotides read TGTGCCAGCAGAATGACCGGGACTAGCGGGAGGGCGAACACCGGGGAGCTGTTTTTT.

The CDR3 DNA sequence: TGTGCCACCAGTGATCCCACTAATCCGGGCAACGAGCAGTACTTC. Protein: CATSDPTNPGNEQYF. This chain connects TRBV24-1 to TRBJ2-7; D gene unclear. Germline assignment: CDR1 KGHDR and CDR2 SFDVKD. This CDR3 has 15 residues. V dropped 3 bases and J dropped 5 bases, with 16 bases sitting between them.

This clonotype was picked up many times. The rearrangement links TRBV12-3 or TRBV12-4 to TRBJ2-7; D unresolved. Trimming cost V 8 bases and J 3 bases, with 11 bases left between them. The CDR3 totals 12 residues. CDR3 region: CASGNRLYEQYF. For the CDR3, the DNA is TGTGCCAGCGGGAACAGACTCTACGAGCAGTACTTC.

The CDR3 region has the DNA TGTGCCAGCACCTACACAGGAAGTACCTACGAGCAGTACTTC. It codes for CASTYTGSTYEQYF. The V and J genes are TRBV28 and TRBJ2-7, with D tentatively TRBD1 (5 bases). The V end was cut by 7 bases, the J end by 2 bases, with 15 bases between. This CDR3 is 14 amino acids long. Germline CDR1 reads MDHEN; CDR2 reads SYDVKM.

The chain uses TRBV6-1 and TRBJ1-1; TRBD1 aligns across 7 bases. The V gene end was trimmed by 6 bases and the J gene end by 6 bases; junction bases not matched to a gene: 4. CDR3 size: 12 residues. Per germline, CDR1 MNHNS and CDR2 SASEGT. The chain's CDR3 is CASSHRGSEAFF. The CDR3 DNA is TGTGCCAGCAGCCACAGGGGCTCTGAAGCTTTCTTT.

The table lists this clonotype with many counts. The rearrangement joins TRBV12-3 or TRBV12-4 to TRBJ2-3; D is tentatively TRBD1 or TRBD2 (5 bases each). This CDR3 is built from 17 residues. V lost 2 bases and J lost 2, with 17 bases in between. As DNA, the CDR3 is TGTGCCAGCAGTTTACGTCCTCTGGGGGTAGCCACAGATACGCAGTATTTT. Residues: CASSLRPLGVATDTQYF.

The J gene is TRBJ2-7, the V gene TRBV12-3 or TRBV12-4; TRBD1 matches at 10 bases. The junction had 9 bases not matched to a gene; V was cut back by 7 bases and J by 9 bases. This CDR3 is built from 13 residues. CDR3: CASTPGQGRVQYF. The CDR3 DNA follows: TGTGCCAGCACCCCGGGACAGGGGAGGGTGCAGTACTTC.

The CDR3 here is CASGGSTNEKLFF. The DNA of the CDR3 is TGTGCCAGCGGGGGCTCAACTAATGAAAAACTGTTTTTT. The chain links TRBV3-1 to TRBJ1-4; perhaps TRBD1 as D (6 bases). CDR3 length: 13 amino acids. Per germline, CDR1 LGHDT and CDR2 YNNKEL (reference sequence). The germline V and J ends were trimmed by 8 bases and 0 bases, with 7 bases remaining between them.

In its sample, this clonotype was seen a few times. This rearrangement joins TRBV5-1 to TRBJ2-3; the match to TRBD2 covers 13 bases. Germline V lookup: CDR1 SGHRS, CDR2 YFSETQ. J was trimmed by 0 bases and V by 1 base; bases with no gene match: 5. The CDR3 runs to 18 residues. CDR3 sequence: CASSLTGTSGTSTDTQYF. CDR3 DNA sequence: TGCGCCAGCAGCTTGACTGGGACTAGCGGGACTAGCACAGATACGCAGTATTTT.

This clonotype was picked up a small number of times. The J gene is TRBJ1-1, the V gene TRBV10-3; TRBD1 matches at 7 bases. The germline V gene has CDR1 ENHRY and CDR2 SYGVKD. The CDR3 runs 14 residues. The V gene end was trimmed by 4 bases and the J gene end by 3 bases; junction bases not matched to a gene: 5. This chain's CDR3 is CAISGQGRDTEAFF. CDR3 nucleotides: TGTGCCATCAGTGGACAGGGAAGGGACACTGAAGCTTTCTTT.

This clonotype has just a few counts. The chain is built from TRBV20-1 and TRBJ1-1; D ambiguous. Germline values: CDR1 DFQATT, CDR2 SNEGSKA (reference sequence). The CDR3 runs 14 residues. The ends were cut back, 5 bases at V and 3 bases at J, with 16 bases in the middle. CDR3: CSAPTGFWDTEAFF. The CDR3 DNA sequence: TGCAGTGCTCCTACCGGCTTCTGGGACACTGAAGCTTTCTTT.

This chain connects TRBV28 to TRBJ2-3; 7 nucleotides match TRBD2. V gave up 8 bases and J gave up 2 bases; unmatched junction bases: 1. Germline-derived CDR1 and CDR2 are MDHEN and SYDVKM. The CDR3 has 12 residues. The CDR3 nucleotides read TGTGCCAGCGGGAGGGCCACAGATACGCAGTATTTT. Protein: CASGRATDTQYF.

This chain links TRBV10-3 with TRBJ2-5; D might be TRBD1 (5 bases). CDR3 length: 14 amino acids. Looked up from germline, CDR1 is ENHRY and CDR2 is SYGVKD. V lost 0 bases and J 3 bases, leaving 8 bases between the germline ends. The CDR3 is CAISESKGEETQYF. CDR3 DNA: TGTGCCATCAGTGAGTCGAAAGGGGAAGAGACCCAGTACTTC.

This clonotype was seen only a few times. The chain combines TRBV28 with TRBJ2-1; unclear D gene. Germline CDR1 is MDHEN and CDR2 is SYDVKM. The CDR3 totals 16 residues. Trimming stripped 7 bases from V and 10 bases from J, with 26 bases between. The CDR3 region has the DNA TGTGCCAGCACCCGACCCGCGGCTATAGGGCGAGGCGAGCAGTTCTTC. Its protein product is CASTRPAAIGRGEQFF.

This clonotype was seen at least ten times. The rearrangement links TRBV7-2 to TRBJ1-2, with 10 bases fitting TRBD1. Unmatched junction bases numbered 8, after V lost 3 bases and J lost 4 bases. The CDR3 runs 16 residues. The germline V gene encodes CDR1 SGHTA and CDR2 FQGNSA. CDR3 residues: CASSFGQGQGLYGYTF. The CDR3 DNA reads as TGTGCCAGCAGCTTCGGACAGGGACAGGGGCTCTATGGCTACACCTTC.